A single sample gave rise to the 28 T cell receptor beta chains below, sequenced in a study of early T cells in non-severe SARS-CoV-2 infection. TCRdb re-derived calls from the 5' RACE reads in MiXCR, one entry per CDR3 protein. The repertoire holds over 85,000 distinct CDR3 sequences, with 10% to 15% as singletons. The sample consisted of whole blood. The origin of the receptors is an adult who was a healthcare worker with PCR-confirmed SARS-CoV-2 infection or an uninfected control (not recorded which).

The chain couples TRBV12-3 or TRBV12-4 to TRBJ1-5; D possibly corresponds to TRBD1 (5 bases). V gave up 3 bases and J gave up 2 bases, with 11 bases separating them. CDR3 size: 15 residues. The CDR3 bases are TGTGCCAGCAGTTTTGGGGGTCGCGGCAATCAGCCCCAGCATTTT. It translates to CASSFGGRGNQPQHF.

This clonotype was recorded many times. The CDR3 DNA follows: TGTGCCAGCAGCCTGGTGGGGAGCTCCTACAATGAGCAGTTCTTC. This encodes CASSLVGSSYNEQFF. The J gene is TRBJ2-1, the V gene TRBV7-6; D may be TRBD2 (5 bases). Per the germline V gene, CDR1 is SGHVS and CDR2 is FNYEAQ. The length of the CDR3 is 15 residues. V was pared by 5 bases and J by 0 bases, with 11 bases between.

This clonotype occurred many times. The V and J genes are TRBV10-3 and TRBJ1-4; D gene uncertain. Germline values: CDR1 ENHRY, CDR2 SYGVKD. CDR3 length: 17 residues. V gave up 3 bases and J gave up 3 bases, with 17 bases separating them. Here the CDR3 DNA reads TGTGCCATCAGTGAATTTAGACCTCCGCGGGCTAATGAAAAACTGTTTTTT. This sequence encodes CAISEFRPPRANEKLFF.

This clonotype occurred many times. The V call is TRBV18, the J call TRBJ1-2, with D unclear. The CDR3 loop spans 13 amino acids. Germline V gives CDR1 KGHSH, CDR2 LQKENI. The V gene lost 3 bases and the J gene lost 3 bases, with 8 bases spanning the gap. CDR3 sequence (DNA): TGTGCCAGCTCACCCCCCGGGGACTATGGCTACACCTTC. Encoded protein: CASSPPGDYGYTF.

This clonotype appeared a few times. The chain employs TRBV28 and TRBJ1-6; D is undetermined. The germline V and J ends were trimmed by 8 bases and 6 bases, with 20 bases remaining between them. CDR1 MDHEN and CDR2 SYDVKM come from the germline V gene. The CDR3 has 16 residues. DNA for the CDR3: TGTGCCAGCCTCCCCTACCCGGGTGGCTCTAATTCACCCCTCCACTTT. It codes for CASLPYPGGSNSPLHF.

This chain connects TRBV5-1 to TRBJ1-1, with a tentative D call TRBD1 (6 bases). The CDR3 totals 14 residues. CDR1 is SGHRS and CDR2 is YFSETQ in the germline V gene. The ends were cut back, 4 bases at V and 5 bases at J, with 15 bases in the middle. This chain's CDR3 is CASSPWGQGTEAFF. The CDR3, as DNA: TGCGCCAGCAGCCCCTGGGGGCAGGGTACTGAAGCTTTCTTT.

This clonotype was observed a handful of times. The chain links TRBV28 to TRBJ1-5; 12 nucleotides align to TRBD1. V gave up 5 bases and J gave up 4 bases; unmatched junction bases: 9. Germline-derived CDR1 and CDR2 are MDHEN and SYDVKM. This CDR3 is built from 17 residues. The CDR3 spells CASSPGQGARINQPQHF. The CDR3 DNA sequence: TGTGCCAGCAGTCCGGGACAGGGGGCGCGGATAAATCAGCCCCAGCATTTT.

This clonotype appeared many times. The V call is TRBV29-1, the J call TRBJ2-3; 8 bases are shared with TRBD2. Germline V gives CDR1 SQVTM, CDR2 ANQGSEA. The CDR3 contains 14 residues. Trimming removed 6 bases from V and 0 bases from J; junction bases left unmatched: 5. In DNA form, the CDR3 reads TGCAGCGTAAGCCGGGAGGGTAGCACAGATACGCAGTATTTT. Amino acids: CSVSREGSTDTQYF.

The chain carries TRBV20-1 and TRBJ2-5, with D possibly being TRBD1 (6 bases). Trimming pared 5 bases from V and 1 base from J, leaving 17 bases between. Per germline, CDR1 DFQATT and CDR2 SNEGSKA (reference sequence). The CDR3 totals 15 residues. The CDR3 sequence: CSASPPTGTQETQYF. In DNA, the CDR3 is TGCAGTGCTTCACCGCCGACAGGAACCCAAGAGACCCAGTACTTC.

This clonotype was found many times. The rearrangement uses TRBV6-2 or TRBV6-3 and TRBJ1-2, with D tentatively TRBD1 (5 bases). Germline CDR1 is MNHEY and CDR2 is SVGEGT. This CDR3 has 12 residues. Trimming stripped 6 bases from V and 1 base from J, with 6 bases between. Here the CDR3 reads CASRQDNYGYTF. CDR3 nucleotides: TGTGCCAGCAGACAGGATAACTATGGCTACACCTTC.

In the case of this clonotype: This sequence may be a read error, since a much larger clone differs from it by one base. V is TRBV7-9 and J is TRBJ1-2, with D unresolved. The V and J ends lost 5 bases and 4 bases respectively, with 8 bases between them. CDR1 is SEHNR and CDR2 is FQNEAQ in the germline V gene (reference sequence). The CDR3 loop spans 12 amino acids. In DNA, the CDR3 is TGTGCCAGCAGCACGACCCCCTATGGCTACACCTTC. It encodes CASSTTPYGYTF.

This chain links TRBV6-5 with TRBJ2-7; TRBD1 aligns across 7 bases. Germline V gene sequence: CDR1 MNHEY, CDR2 SVGAGI. The CDR3 runs to 13 residues. Trimming took 4 bases from V and 5 from J; bases not matched to a gene: 5. The CDR3 here is CASSWRQGNEQYF. The DNA of the CDR3 is TGTGCCAGCAGTTGGAGACAGGGTAACGAGCAGTACTTC.

Notes on this clonotype: One junction end disagrees with the germline gene, perhaps due to a read error. The V call is TRBV12-3 or TRBV12-4, the J call TRBJ1-1; D may be TRBD1 (6 bases). The CDR3 has 14 amino acids. CDR3 protein: CASSLGWGGTEVFF. The CDR3 region has the DNA TGTGCCAGCAGTTTAGGTTGGGGGGGCACTGAAGTTTTCTTT.

The chain carries TRBV4-3 and TRBJ2-1, with 7 nucleotides matching TRBD2. The ends lost 2 bases at V and 3 bases at J; junction bases unmatched: 7. The CDR3 covers 16 residues. Germline assignment: CDR1 LGHNA and CDR2 YSLEER. CDR3 nucleotides: TGCGCCAGCAGCCAACATTACGCGGGAGACTACAATGAGCAGTTCTTC. It is translated as CASSQHYAGDYNEQFF.

This clonotype appeared a few times. The rearrangement uses TRBV5-5 and TRBJ2-7; D is unclear. This CDR3 is 12 amino acids long. V was pared by 1 base and J by 4 bases, with 6 bases between. In germline, CDR1 is SGHKS, CDR2 YYEKEE (reference sequence). This CDR3 reads CASSLNGYEQYF. As DNA, the CDR3 is TGTGCCAGCAGCTTGAACGGTTACGAGCAGTACTTC.

The rearrangement links TRBV20-1 to TRBJ2-5; unclear D gene. CDR3 length: 12 amino acids. CDR1 is DFQATT and CDR2 is SNEGSKA in the germline V gene (reference sequence). The germline V and J ends were trimmed by 1 base and 3 bases, with 6 bases remaining between them. The CDR3: CSARVTEETQYF. The CDR3 DNA reads as TGCAGTGCTAGAGTTACAGAAGAGACCCAGTACTTC.

This chain links TRBV2 with TRBJ2-7; TRBD1 matches at 8 bases. The germline V gene encodes CDR1 SNHLY and CDR2 FYNNEI. V lost 9 bases and J lost 4; bases outside the gene matches: 11. This CDR3 is built from 14 residues. In DNA, the CDR3 is TGTGCCAGAAGCGATCGGGACAGGAATTACGAGCAGTACTTC. As protein: CARSDRDRNYEQYF.

This clonotype was counted a few times. The chain has TRBV7-9 and TRBJ2-7; TRBD1 or TRBD2 may be the D gene (5 bases each). In germline, CDR1 is SEHNR, CDR2 FQNEAQ (reference sequence). The CDR3 runs 15 residues. V was cut by 5 bases and J by 3 bases, with 17 bases left in between. The CDR3 coding sequence is TGTGCCAGCAGCAGGGCCGGGACGGGGAACTACGAGCAGTACTTC. Its protein is CASSRAGTGNYEQYF.

This clonotype was recorded at least ten times. The CDR3, as DNA: TGTGCCAGCAGCTTCGGAACTAGTCTGACGGTCACCGGGGAGCTGTTTTTT. This encodes CASSFGTSLTVTGELFF. This chain links TRBV5-4 with TRBJ2-2; possible D gene TRBD2, 5 bases. Germline values: CDR1 SGHNT, CDR2 YYREEE (reference sequence). The V and J ends lost 2 bases and 4 bases respectively, with 18 bases between them. The CDR3 runs 17 residues.

This clonotype was counted only a few times. This chain connects TRBV2 to TRBJ2-1; weak D call: TRBD2 (5 bases). The germline V gene encodes CDR1 SNHLY and CDR2 FYNNEI. V lost 8 bases and J 9 bases, leaving 8 bases between the germline ends. This CDR3 has 10 amino acids. The CDR3: CASPGSEQFF. CDR3 nucleotides: TGTGCCAGCCCGGGGAGTGAGCAGTTCTTC.

This chain uses TRBV10-3 with TRBJ1-1, with D unclear. The V gene lost 0 bases and the J gene lost 3 bases, with 8 bases spanning the gap. The germline V gene has CDR1 ENHRY and CDR2 SYGVKD. The CDR3 length is 14 residues. The CDR3 region is CAISESGGDTEAFF. DNA for the CDR3: TGTGCCATCAGTGAGTCGGGCGGGGACACTGAAGCTTTCTTT.

This clonotype has a handful of counts. The chain carries TRBV5-6 and TRBJ1-1; no definite D call. V lost 0 bases and J lost 7, with 4 bases in between. Looked up from germline, CDR1 is SGHDT and CDR2 is YYEEEE. CDR3 length: 11 amino acids. CDR3 region: CASSLVDEAFF. In nucleotides, the CDR3 is TGTGCCAGCAGCTTGGTGGATGAAGCTTTCTTT.

This clonotype was detected only a few times. This rearrangement joins TRBV30 to TRBJ2-1; D gene unclear. Trimming shortened V by 3 bases and J by 4 bases, and 4 bases separated the two germline ends. The CDR3 length is 11 residues. Germline CDR1 is GTSNPN and CDR2 is SVGIG (reference sequence). The CDR3 DNA follows: TGTGCCTGGAGGGGGTACAATGAGCAGTTCTTC. Translating gives CAWRGYNEQFF.

At least ten counts were recorded for this clonotype. The CDR3: CASSLMGATKNIQYF. The CDR3 DNA reads as TGTGCCAGCAGCTTGATGGGGGCGACCAAAAACATTCAGTACTTC. This chain joins TRBV7-2 and TRBJ2-4, with a tentative D call TRBD1 (6 bases). This CDR3 spans 15 amino acids. Germline lookup yields CDR1 SGHTA and CDR2 FQGNSA. The V end lost 3 bases, the J end lost 2 bases, and 11 bases lay between the germline ends. The full variable domain, completed using reference TRBV7-2 and TRBJ2-4, is GAGVSQSPSNKVTEKGKDVELRCDPISGHTALYWYRQSLGQGLEFLIYFQGNSAPDKSGLPSDRFSAERTGGSVSTLTIQRTQQEDSAVYLCASSLMGATKNIQYFGAGTRLSVL.

The V and J genes are TRBV7-8 and TRBJ1-1; the D is unclear. The CDR3 covers 13 residues. V shed 1 base and J shed 10 bases, with 13 bases lying between them. Looked up from germline, CDR1 is SGHVS and CDR2 is FQNEAQ. Written as DNA, the CDR3 is TGTGCCAGCAGCTTAGAACGCGCGGGTAGAGCTTTCTTT. Its protein is CASSLERAGRAFF.

This clonotype was seen ten or more times. V and J are TRBV29-1 and TRBJ2-1; D might be TRBD1 (5 bases). CDR1 and CDR2 (germline): SQVTM, ANQGSEA. CDR3 length equals 14 residues. V was cut by 4 bases and J by 0 bases, with 10 bases left in between. CDR3 DNA: TGCAGCGTTGTAAGGGGAAGCTCCTACAATGAGCAGTTCTTC. It encodes CSVVRGSSYNEQFF.

This clonotype has at least ten counts. One end of the junction varies from germline; a read error may be responsible. The DNA for the CDR3 is TGTGCCAGCAGTTTAACGAGCAAAGATACGCAGTATTTT. Translated, it gives CASSLTSKDTQYF. The chain combines TRBV27 with TRBJ2-3; D is undetermined. The CDR3 runs 13 residues. Germline CDR1 is MNHEY and CDR2 is SMNVEV (reference sequence).

This clonotype was observed a few times. The rearrangement uses TRBV6-1 and TRBJ1-1; a weak D match, TRBD1 (6 bases). Trimming stripped 6 bases from V and 3 bases from J, with 17 bases between. This CDR3 has 15 amino acids. The germline V gene has CDR1 MNHNS and CDR2 SASEGT. The chain's CDR3 is CASSRDTLGDTEAFF. The CDR3 coding sequence is TGTGCCAGCAGCCGGGACACCCTAGGGGACACTGAAGCTTTCTTT.